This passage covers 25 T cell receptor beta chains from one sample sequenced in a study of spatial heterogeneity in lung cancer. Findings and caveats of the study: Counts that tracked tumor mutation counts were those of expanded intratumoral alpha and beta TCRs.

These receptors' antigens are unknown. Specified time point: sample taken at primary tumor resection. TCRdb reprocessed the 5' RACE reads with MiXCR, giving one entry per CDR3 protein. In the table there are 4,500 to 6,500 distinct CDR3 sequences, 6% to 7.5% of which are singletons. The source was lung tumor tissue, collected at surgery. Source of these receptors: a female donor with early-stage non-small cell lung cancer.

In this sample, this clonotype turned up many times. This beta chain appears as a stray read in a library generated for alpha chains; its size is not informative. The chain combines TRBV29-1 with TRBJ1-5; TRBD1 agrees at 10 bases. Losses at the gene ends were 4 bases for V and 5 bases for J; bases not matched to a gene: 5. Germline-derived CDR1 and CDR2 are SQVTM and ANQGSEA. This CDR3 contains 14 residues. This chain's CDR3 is CSVATGTGDQPQHF. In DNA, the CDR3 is TGCAGCGTTGCCACCGGGACAGGGGATCAGCCCCAGCATTTT. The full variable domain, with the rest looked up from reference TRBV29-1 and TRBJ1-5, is SAVISQKPSRDICQRGTSLTIQCQVDSQVTMMFWYRQQPGQSLTLIATANQGSEATYESGFVIDKFPISRPNLTFSTLTVSNMSPEDSSIYLCSVATGTGDQPQHFGDGTRLSIL.

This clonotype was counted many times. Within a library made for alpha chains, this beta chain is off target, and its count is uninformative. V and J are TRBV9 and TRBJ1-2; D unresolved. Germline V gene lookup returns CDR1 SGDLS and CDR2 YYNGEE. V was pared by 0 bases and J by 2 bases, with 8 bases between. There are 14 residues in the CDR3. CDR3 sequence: CASSVDGQNYGYTF. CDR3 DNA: TGTGCCAGCAGCGTAGATGGGCAGAACTATGGCTACACCTTC.

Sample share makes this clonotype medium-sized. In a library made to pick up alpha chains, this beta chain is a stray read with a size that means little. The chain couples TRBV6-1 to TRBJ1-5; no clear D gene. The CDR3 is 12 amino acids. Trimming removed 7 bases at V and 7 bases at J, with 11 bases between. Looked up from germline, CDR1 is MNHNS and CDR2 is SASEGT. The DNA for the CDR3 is TGTGCCAGCACCCAAATGGGACAGCCCCAGCATTTT. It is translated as CASTQMGQPQHF.

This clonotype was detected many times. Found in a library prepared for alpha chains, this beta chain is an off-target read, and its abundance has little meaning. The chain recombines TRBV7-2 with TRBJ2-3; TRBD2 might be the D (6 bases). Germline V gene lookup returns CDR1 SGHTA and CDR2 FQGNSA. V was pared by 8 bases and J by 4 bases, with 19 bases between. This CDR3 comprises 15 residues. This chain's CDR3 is CASLPTGVFSDTQYF. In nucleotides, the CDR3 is TGTGCCAGCCTCCCAACGGGGGTCTTTTCAGATACGCAGTATTTT.

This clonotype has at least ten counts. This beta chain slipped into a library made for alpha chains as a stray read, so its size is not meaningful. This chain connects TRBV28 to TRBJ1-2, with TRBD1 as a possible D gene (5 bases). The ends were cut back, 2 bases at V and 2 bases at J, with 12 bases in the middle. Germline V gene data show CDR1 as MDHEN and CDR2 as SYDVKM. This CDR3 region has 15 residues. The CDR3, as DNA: TGTGCCAGCAGTTTAATCGACAGAAAAAACTATGGCTACACCTTC. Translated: CASSLIDRKNYGYTF.

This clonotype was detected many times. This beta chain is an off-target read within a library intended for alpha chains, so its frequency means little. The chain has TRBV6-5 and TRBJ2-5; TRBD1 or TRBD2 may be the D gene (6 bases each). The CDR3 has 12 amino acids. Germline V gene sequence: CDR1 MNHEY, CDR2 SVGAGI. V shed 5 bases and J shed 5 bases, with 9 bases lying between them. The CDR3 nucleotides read TGTGCCAGCAGTAGGGGGGCGGAGACCCAGTACTTC. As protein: CASSRGAETQYF.

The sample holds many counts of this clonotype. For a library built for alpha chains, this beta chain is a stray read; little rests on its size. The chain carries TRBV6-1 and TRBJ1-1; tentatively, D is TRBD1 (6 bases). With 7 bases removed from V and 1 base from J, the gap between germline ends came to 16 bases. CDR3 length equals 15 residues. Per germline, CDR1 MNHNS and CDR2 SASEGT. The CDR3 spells CASNPQGGGNTEAFF. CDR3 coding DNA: TGTGCCAGCAACCCGCAAGGGGGGGGGAACACTGAAGCTTTCTTT.

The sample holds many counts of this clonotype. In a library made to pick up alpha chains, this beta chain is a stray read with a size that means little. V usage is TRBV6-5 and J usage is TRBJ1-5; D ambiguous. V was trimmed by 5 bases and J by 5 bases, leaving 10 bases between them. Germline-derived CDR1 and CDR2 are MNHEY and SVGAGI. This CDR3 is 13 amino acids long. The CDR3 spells CASSKYWDQPQHF. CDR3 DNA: TGTGCCAGCAGTAAATACTGGGATCAGCCCCAGCATTTT.

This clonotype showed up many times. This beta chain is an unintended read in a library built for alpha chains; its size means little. The CDR3 here is CASQGNNQPQHF. CDR3 bases: TGTGCCAGCCAGGGGAACAATCAGCCCCAGCATTTT. The V call is TRBV12-3 or TRBV12-4, the J call TRBJ1-5, with D tentatively TRBD1 (6 bases). The CDR3 contains 12 residues. V lost 8 bases to trimming and J lost 3 bases, with 8 bases between them.

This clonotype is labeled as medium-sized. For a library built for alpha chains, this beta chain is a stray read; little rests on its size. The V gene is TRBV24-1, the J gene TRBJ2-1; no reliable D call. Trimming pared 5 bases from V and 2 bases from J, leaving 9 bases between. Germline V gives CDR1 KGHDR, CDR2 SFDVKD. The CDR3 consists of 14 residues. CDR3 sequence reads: CATSAAATYNEQFF. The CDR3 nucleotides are TGTGCCACCAGTGCAGCCGCAACCTACAATGAGCAGTTCTTC.

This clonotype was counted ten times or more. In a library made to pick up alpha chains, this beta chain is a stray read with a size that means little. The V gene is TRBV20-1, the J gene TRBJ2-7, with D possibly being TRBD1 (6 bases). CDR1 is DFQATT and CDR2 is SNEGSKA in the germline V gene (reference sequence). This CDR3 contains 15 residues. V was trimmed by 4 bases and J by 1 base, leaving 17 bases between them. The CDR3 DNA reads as TGCAGTGCTACCCGTAAGAGGGACACTTCCTACGAGCAGTACGTC. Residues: CSATRKRDTSYEQYV.

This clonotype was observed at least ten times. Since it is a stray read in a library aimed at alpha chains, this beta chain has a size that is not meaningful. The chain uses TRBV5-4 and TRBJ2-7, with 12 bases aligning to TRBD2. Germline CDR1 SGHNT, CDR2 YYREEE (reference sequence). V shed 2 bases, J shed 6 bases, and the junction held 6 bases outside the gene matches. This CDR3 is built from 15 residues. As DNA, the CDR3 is TGTGCCAGCAGCTTCCCTTCTAGCGGGAGGGGCGAGCAGTACTTC. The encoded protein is CASSFPSSGRGEQYF.

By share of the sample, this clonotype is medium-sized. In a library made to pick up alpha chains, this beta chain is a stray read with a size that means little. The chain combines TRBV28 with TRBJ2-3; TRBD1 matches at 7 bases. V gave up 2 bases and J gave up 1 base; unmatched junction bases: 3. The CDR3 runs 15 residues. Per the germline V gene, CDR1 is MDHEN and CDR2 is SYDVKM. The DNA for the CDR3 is TGTGCCAGCAGTTTAGACAGGGTTGGCACAGATACGCAGTATTTT. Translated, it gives CASSLDRVGTDTQYF.

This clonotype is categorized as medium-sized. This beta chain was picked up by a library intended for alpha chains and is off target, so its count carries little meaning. CDR3 sequence (DNA): TGTGCCAGCAGCTCCCTCAAAGTAGCGGGGGGGCCTAATGAGCAGTTCTTC. As protein: CASSSLKVAGGPNEQFF. The rearrangement joins TRBV5-4 to TRBJ2-1, with TRBD2 matching over 11 bases. V lost 3 bases and J lost 7; bases outside the gene matches: 12. This CDR3 spans 17 amino acids. CDR1 SGHNT and CDR2 YYREEE come from the germline V gene (reference sequence). The full variable domain, in which reference TRBV5-4 and TRBJ2-1 provide the parts outside the CDR3, is ETGVTQSPTHLIKTRGQQVTLRCSSQSGHNTVSWYQQALGQGPQFIFQYYREEENGRGNFPPRFSGLQFPNYSSELNVNALELDDSALYLCASSSLKVAGGPNEQFFGPGTRLTVL.

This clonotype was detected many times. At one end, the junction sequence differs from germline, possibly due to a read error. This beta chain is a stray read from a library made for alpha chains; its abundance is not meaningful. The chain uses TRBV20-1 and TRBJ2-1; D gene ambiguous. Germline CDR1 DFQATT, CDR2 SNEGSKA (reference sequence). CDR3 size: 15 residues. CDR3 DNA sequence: TGCAGTGCTAGATTTGGCGGAAACTCCCACAATGAGCAGTTCTTC. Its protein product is CSARFGGNSHNEQFF.

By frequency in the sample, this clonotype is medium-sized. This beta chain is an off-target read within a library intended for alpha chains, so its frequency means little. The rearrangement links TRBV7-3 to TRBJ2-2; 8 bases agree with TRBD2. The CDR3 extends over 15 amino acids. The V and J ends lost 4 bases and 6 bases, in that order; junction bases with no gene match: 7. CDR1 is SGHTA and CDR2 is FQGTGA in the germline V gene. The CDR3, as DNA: TGTGCCAGCAGCTCTGGGACTAGTTTTCCCGGGGAGCTGTTTTTT. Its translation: CASSSGTSFPGELFF.

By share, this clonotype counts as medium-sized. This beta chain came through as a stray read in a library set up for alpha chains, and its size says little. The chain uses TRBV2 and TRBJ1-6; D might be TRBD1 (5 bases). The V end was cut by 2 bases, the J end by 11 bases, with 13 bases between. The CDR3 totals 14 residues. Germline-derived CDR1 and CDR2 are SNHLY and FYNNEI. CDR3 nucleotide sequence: TGTGCCAGCAGTGAATCCAGGGCCAGGCCACCCCTCCACTTT. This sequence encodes CASSESRARPPLHF.

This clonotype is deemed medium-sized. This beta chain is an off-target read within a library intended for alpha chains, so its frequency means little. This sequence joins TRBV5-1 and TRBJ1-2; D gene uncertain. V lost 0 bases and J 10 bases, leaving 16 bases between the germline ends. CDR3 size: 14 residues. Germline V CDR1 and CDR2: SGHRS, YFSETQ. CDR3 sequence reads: CASSLDDYSFIYTF. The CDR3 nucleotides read TGCGCCAGCAGCTTGGACGACTACTCCTTTATCTACACCTTC.

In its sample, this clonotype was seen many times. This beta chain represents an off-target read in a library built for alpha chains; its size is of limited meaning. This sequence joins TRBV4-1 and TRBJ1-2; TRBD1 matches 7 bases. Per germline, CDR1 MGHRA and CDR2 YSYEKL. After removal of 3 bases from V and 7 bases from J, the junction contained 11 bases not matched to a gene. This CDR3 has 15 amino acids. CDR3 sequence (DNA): TGCGCCAGCAGCCAGCCCGACAGGGCTTCGGGTGGCTACACCTTC. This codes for CASSQPDRASGGYTF.

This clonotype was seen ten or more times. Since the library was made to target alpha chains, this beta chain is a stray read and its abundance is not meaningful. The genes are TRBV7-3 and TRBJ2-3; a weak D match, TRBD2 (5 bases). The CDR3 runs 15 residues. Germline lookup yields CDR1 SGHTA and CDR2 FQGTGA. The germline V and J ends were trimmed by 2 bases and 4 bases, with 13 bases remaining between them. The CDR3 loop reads CASSLSGTSADTQYF. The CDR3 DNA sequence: TGTGCCAGCAGCTTATCGGGTACTAGTGCAGATACGCAGTATTTT. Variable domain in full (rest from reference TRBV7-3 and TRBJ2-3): GAGVSQTPSNKVTEKGKYVELRCDPISGHTALYWYRQSLGQGPEFLIYFQGTGAADDSGLPNDRFFAVRPEGSVSTLKIQRTERGDSAVYLCASSLSGTSADTQYFGPGTRLTVL.

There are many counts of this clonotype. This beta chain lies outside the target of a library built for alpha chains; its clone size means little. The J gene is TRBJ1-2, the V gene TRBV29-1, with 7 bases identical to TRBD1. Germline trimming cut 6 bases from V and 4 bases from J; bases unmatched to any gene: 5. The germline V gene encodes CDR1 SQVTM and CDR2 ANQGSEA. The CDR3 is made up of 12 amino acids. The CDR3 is CSVPTGIYGYTF. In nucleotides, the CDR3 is TGCAGCGTCCCGACAGGGATCTATGGCTACACCTTC.

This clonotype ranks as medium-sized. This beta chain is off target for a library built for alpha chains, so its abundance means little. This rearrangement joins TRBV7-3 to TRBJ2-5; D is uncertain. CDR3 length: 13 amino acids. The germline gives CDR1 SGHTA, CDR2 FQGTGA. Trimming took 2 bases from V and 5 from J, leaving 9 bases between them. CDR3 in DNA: TGTGCCAGCAGCTTAGATCTTGGCGAGACCCAGTACTTC. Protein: CASSLDLGETQYF.

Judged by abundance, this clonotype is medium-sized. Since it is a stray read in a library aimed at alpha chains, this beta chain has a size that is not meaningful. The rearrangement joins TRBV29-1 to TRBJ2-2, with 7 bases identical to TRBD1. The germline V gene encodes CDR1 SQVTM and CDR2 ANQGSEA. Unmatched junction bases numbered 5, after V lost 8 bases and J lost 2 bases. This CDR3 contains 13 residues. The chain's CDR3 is CSTRQGNTGELFF. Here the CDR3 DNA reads TGCAGCACCCGACAGGGAAACACCGGGGAGCTGTTTTTT.

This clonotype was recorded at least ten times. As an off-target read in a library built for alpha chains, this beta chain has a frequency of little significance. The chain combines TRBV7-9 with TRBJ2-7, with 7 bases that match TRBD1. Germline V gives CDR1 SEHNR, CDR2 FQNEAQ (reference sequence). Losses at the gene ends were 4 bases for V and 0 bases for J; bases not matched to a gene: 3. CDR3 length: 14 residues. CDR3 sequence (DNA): TGTGCCAGCAGCTCGACAGGGACCTCCTACGAGCAGTACTTC. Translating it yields CASSSTGTSYEQYF.

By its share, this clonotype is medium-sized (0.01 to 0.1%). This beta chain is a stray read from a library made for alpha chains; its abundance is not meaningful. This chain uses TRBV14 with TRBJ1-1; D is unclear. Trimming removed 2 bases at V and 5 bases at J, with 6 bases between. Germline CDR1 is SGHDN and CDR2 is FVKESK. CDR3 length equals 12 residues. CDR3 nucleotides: TGTGCCAGCAGCCAACGTAGGACTGAAGCTTTCTTT. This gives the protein CASSQRRTEAFF.